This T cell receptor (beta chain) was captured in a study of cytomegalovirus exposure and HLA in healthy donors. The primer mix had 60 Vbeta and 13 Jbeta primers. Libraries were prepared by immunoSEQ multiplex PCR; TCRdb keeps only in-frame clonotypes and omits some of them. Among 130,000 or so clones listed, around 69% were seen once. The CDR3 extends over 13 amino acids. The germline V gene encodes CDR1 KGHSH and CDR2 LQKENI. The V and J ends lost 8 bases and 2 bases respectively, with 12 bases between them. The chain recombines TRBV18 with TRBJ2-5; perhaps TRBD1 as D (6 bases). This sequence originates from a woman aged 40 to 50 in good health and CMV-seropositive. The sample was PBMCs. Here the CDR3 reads CASKPDSQETQYF. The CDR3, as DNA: TGTGCCAGCAAGCCGGACAGTCAAGAGACCCAGTACTTC.